Listed below are T cell receptor beta chains from one sample, sequenced in a study of T cells in Graves' hyperthyroidism and ophthalmopathy. TCRdb reprocessed the multiplex PCR reads with MiXCR, giving one entry per CDR3 protein. The sample includes 300,000 to 400,000 distinct CDR3 sequences, about 18% seen only once; the top ten take roughly two fifths. The sample taken for sequencing was blood. The receptors were gathered from a man younger than 30 with Graves' ophthalmopathy. The CDR3 runs from the conserved cysteine through the conserved F or W. A D gene is named only where the DNA matches it firmly. Some rows mark clone size as missing; the rest say once, few, many or name a class of expanded clone.

clone_size j_call d_call v_call cdr3_aa cdr3_nt
- TRBJ2-7 TRBD2 TRBV28 CASWTSGIYEQYF TGTGCCAGCTGGACTAGCGGGATCTACGAGCAGTACTTC
many TRBJ1-2 - TRBV20-1 CSARDGGDYGYTF TGCAGTGCTAGAGATGGGGGGGACTATGGCTACACCTTC
- TRBJ1-2 - TRBV4-1 CASSQVADVSGYTF TGCGCCAGCAGCCAAGTGGCGGATGTGAGTGGCTACACCTTC
once TRBJ2-5 TRBD1 TRBV12-3/TRBV12-4 CASSLTGTDETQYF TGTGCCAGCAGTTTAACCGGGACAGATGAGACCCAGTACTTC
many TRBJ2-7 - TRBV28 CASTSGNLYEQYF TGTGCCAGCACCTCGGGGAATCTGTACGAGCAGTACTTC
- TRBJ2-1 - TRBV6-2/TRBV6-3 CASSYSTGPYNEQFF TGTGCCAGCAGTTACTCGACCGGACCCTACAATGAGCAGTTCTTC
many TRBJ1-5 - TRBV3-1 CASSQDPLTHQPQHF TGTGCCAGCAGCCAAGACCCCCTGACTCATCAGCCCCAGCATTTT
few TRBJ1-2 - TRBV9 CASSPRDPNYGYTF TGTGCCAGCAGCCCTCGGGACCCTAACTATGGCTACACCTTC
many TRBJ1-3 - TRBV12-3/TRBV12-4 CASRLGGNTIYF TGTGCCAGCCGCCTAGGCGGAAACACCATATATTTT
many TRBJ1-1 - TRBV3-1 CASSRETPNTEAFF TGTGCCAGCAGCCGAGAGACACCGAACACTGAAGCTTTCTTT
many TRBJ1-6 - TRBV6-1 CASSVMEGGESPLHF TGTGCCAGCAGCGTCATGGAGGGTGGCGAATCACCCCTCCACTTT
many TRBJ2-3 TRBD2 TRBV7-2 CASSLYSGGADTQYF TGTGCCAGCAGCTTATACAGCGGGGGGGCAGATACGCAGTATTTT
many TRBJ1-6 TRBD1 TRBV4-1 CASSQPRDRDSPLHF TGCGCCAGCAGCCAGCCCCGGGACAGGGATTCACCCCTCCACTTT
- TRBJ1-2 - TRBV28 CASSSRDEPNYGYTF TGTGCCAGCAGTAGCCGGGACGAACCTAACTATGGCTACACCTTC
many TRBJ2-2 - TRBV24-1 CATSDPTRELFF TGTGCCACCAGTGACCCCACCCGGGAGCTGTTTTTT
many TRBJ1-1 - TRBV2 CASTGEQRNTEAFF TGTGCCAGCACCGGGGAACAGCGGAACACTGAAGCTTTCTTT
- TRBJ2-5 TRBD2 TRBV12-3/TRBV12-4 CASSPPGLAVAETQYF TGTGCCAGCAGCCCTCCGGGACTAGCAGTCGCCGAGACCCAGTACTTC